The following is a T cell receptor (beta chain) sequence with its context. Antigen: not known. This sample stems from a study of multiple sclerosis patients with progressive multifocal leukoencephalopathy. Whole-study findings and limits: PML-onset expanded TRB clones were detectable before and during natalizumab therapy. Less diverse TRB repertoires were suggested in most PML patients.

Libraries were prepared by immunoSEQ multiplex PCR; TCRdb keeps only in-frame clonotypes and omits some of them. Of tens of thousands of clones in the sample, 75% to 90% are singletons; the top ten hold roughly 12%. V shed 6 bases and J 14 bases; nucleotides not matched to a gene: 16. Germline V lookup: CDR1 SGHAT, CDR2 FQNNGV. The CDR3 is 15 amino acids. Sample time point: time of PML onset. The V and J genes are TRBV11-2 and TRBJ2-3; TRBD2 matches at 11 bases. The sample was PBMCs, taken from a patient treated with natalizumab. The clonotype was recovered from a woman aged 30 to 39 with progressive multifocal leukoencephalopathy. The CDR3: CASRPRGPLAGVLYF. Written as DNA, the CDR3 is TGTGCCAGCAGACCAAGGGGGCCACTAGCGGGAGTTTTGTATTTT.